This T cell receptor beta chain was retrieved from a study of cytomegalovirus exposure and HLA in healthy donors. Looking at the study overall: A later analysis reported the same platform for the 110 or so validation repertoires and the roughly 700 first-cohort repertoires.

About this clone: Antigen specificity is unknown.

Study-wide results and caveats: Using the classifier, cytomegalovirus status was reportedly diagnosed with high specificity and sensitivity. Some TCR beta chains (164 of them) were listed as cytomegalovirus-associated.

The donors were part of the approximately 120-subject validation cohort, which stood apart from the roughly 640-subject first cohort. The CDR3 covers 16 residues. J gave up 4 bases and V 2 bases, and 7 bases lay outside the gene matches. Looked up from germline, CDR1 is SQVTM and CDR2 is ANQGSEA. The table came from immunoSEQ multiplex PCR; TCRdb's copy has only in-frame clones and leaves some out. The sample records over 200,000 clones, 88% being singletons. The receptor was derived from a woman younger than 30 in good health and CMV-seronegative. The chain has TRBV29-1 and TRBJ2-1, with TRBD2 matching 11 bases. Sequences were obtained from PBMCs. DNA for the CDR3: TGCAGCGTTGAAACGGCTAGCGGGGGGTCGTACAATGAGCAGTTCTTC. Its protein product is CSVETASGGSYNEQFF.